This TCR beta chain was sequenced for a study of T-cell reconstitution after alpha-beta-depleted transplantation in children (TCRdb year 2016). For context, the study as a whole: The study quantitatively tracked T-cell immune reconstitution after TCRalphabeta/CD19-depleted allogeneic hematopoietic cell transplantation in children using TCR repertoire profiling.

The CDR3 starts with the cysteine, ends with the phenylalanine, and has 16 residues. Just the 48-base CDR3 DNA is kept, in frame starting at base 1. The germline V gene encodes CDR1 MGHRA and CDR2 YSYEKL. V and J are truncated by 1 base and 1 base respectively, leaving an intervening sequence of 13 bases. This clonotype occurred many times. There is no known antigen for this receptor. Base qualities are not recorded, but no much larger clone differs from it by a single base. The library was made by PCR. Instrument on record: Illumina HiSeq 2500. To normalize quantification of the TCRbeta repertoire, the TCR libraries were built with molecular barcoding that relied on unique molecular identifiers. TCRdb handled the public reads itself, with Q25 trimming in fastp and clone calling in MiXCR, and kept productive beta chains. When rows share a CDR3 protein, they turn into one entry using the most common DNA and genes. This sample has some 200,000 distinct CDR3 sequences in its table, and about 15% of those were observed once. The ten largest clones add up to about 13% of the sample.

Material: PBMCs from the stem cell graft donor, obtained from the stem cell graft. The sequence links TRBV4-1 to TRBJ1-1; the best D guess is TRBD1, with 5 bases matching. The TCR was taken from a human donor who donated a stem cell graft to a child with acute lymphoblastic leukemia. For the CDR3, the sequence is CASSQGGNKWNTEAFF. The nucleotides read TGCGCCAGCAGCCAAGGGGGGAACAAGTGGAACACTGAAGCTTTCTTT.